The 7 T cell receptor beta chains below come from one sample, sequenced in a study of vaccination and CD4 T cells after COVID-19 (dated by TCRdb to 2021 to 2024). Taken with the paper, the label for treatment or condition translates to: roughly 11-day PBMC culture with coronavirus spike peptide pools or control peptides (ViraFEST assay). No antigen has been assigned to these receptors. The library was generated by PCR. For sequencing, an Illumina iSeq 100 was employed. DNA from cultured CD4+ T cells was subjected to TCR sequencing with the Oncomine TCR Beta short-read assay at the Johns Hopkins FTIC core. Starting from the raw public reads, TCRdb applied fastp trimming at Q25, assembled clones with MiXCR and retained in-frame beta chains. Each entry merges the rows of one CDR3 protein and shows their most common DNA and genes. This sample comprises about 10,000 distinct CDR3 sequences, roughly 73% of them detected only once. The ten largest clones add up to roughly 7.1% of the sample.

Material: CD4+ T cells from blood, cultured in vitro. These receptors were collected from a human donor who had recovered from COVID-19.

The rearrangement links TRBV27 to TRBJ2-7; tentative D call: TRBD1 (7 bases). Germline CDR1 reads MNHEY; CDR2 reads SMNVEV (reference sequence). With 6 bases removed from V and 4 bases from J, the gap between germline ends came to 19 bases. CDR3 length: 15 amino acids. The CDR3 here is CASSQKPPGGYEQYF. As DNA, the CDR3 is TGTGCCAGCAGCCAGAAGCCCCCAGGGGGGTACGAGCAGTACTTC.

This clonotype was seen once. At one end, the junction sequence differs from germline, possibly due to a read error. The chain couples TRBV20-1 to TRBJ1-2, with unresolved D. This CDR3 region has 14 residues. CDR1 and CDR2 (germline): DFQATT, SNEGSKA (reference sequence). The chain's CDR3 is CSATSPKRNYGYTF. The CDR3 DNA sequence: TGCAGTGCTACATCCCCGAAAAGGAACTATGGCTACACCTTT.

The CDR3 DNA is TGCGCCAGCAGCCCGGAGGCGGGTGGTCCTGATACGCAGTATTTT. It yields the protein CASSPEAGGPDTQYF. The rearrangement uses TRBV5-1 and TRBJ2-3; a possible D gene is TRBD2 (5 bases). The V gene's germline CDR1 is SGHRS and CDR2 YFSETQ. Deletions cut 4 bases from V and 6 bases from J, with 18 bases between. The CDR3 spans 15 residues.

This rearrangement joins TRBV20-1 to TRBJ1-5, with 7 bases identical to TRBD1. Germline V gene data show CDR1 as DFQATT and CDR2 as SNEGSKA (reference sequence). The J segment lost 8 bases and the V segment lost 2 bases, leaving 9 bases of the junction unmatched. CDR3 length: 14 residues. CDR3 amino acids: CSARIPGTGEPQHF. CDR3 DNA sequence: TGCAGTGCTAGAATACCAGGTACAGGGGAGCCCCAGCATTTT.

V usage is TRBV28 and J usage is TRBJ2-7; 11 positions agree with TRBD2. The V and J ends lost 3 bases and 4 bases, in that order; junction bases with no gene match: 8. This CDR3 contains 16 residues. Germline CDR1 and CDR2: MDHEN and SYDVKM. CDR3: CASSFPGTSGTYEQYF. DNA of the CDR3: TGTGCCAGCAGTTTCCCCGGGACTAGCGGAACGTACGAGCAGTACTTC. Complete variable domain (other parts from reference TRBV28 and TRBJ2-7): DVKVTQSSRYLVKRTGEKVFLECVQDMDHENMFWYRQDPGLGLRLIYFSYDVKMKEKGDIPEGYSVSREKKERFSLILESASTNQTSMYLCASSFPGTSGTYEQYFGPGTRLTVT.

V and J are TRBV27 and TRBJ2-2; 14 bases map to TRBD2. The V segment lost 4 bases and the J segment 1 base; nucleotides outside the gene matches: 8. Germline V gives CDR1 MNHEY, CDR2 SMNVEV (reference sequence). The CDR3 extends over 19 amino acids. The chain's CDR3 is CASSSFIGTSGRNTGELFF. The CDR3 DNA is TGTGCCAGCAGTTCCTTCATCGGGACTAGCGGGAGGAACACCGGGGAGCTGTTTTTT.

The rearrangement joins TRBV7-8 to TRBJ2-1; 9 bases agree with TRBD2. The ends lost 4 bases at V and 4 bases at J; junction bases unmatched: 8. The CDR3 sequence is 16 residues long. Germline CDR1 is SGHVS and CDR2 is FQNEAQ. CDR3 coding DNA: TGTGCCAGCAGCTCCTTTCGGCTAGCGGGGTACAATGAGCAGTTCTTC. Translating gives CASSSFRLAGYNEQFF.